Following are 32 T cell receptor beta chains from one sample sequenced in a study of blood T cell repertoires in COVID-19. Sequenced by immunoSEQ multiplex PCR; TCRdb stores in-frame clones only, minus some. The sample carries around 200,000 clones, around 80% recorded once. The sample was peripheral blood. These receptors were collected from a human donor in a cohort sampled during active COVID-19.

The CDR3 sequence is CASSVATGGGWANYGYTF. The CDR3 bases are TGTGCCAGCAGCGTAGCCACAGGGGGCGGTTGGGCTAACTATGGCTACACCTTC. The chain is built from TRBV9 and TRBJ1-2; the match to TRBD1 covers 9 bases. Per germline, CDR1 SGDLS and CDR2 YYNGEE. The V and J ends lost 0 bases and 0 bases, in that order; junction bases with no gene match: 9. This CDR3 comprises 18 residues.

The CDR3 sequence: CASSEVPGRSHEQYF. The CDR3 bases are TGTGCCAGCAGTGAAGTCCCAGGGAGGTCACACGAGCAGTACTTC. The V gene is TRBV6-1, the J gene TRBJ2-7; TRBD2 is a possible D gene (6 bases). Germline values: CDR1 MNHNS, CDR2 SASEGT. This CDR3 comprises 15 residues. V was shortened by 1 base and J by 5 bases, with 15 bases between the two germline ends.

The chain links TRBV4-1 to TRBJ2-7, with D possibly TRBD1 on 7 matching bases. The CDR3 contains 15 residues. V lost 4 bases, J lost 2 bases, and 15 bases lay in between. In germline, CDR1 is MGHRA, CDR2 YSYEKL. DNA for the CDR3: TGCGCCAGCAGCCGGGGAGGACAGGAGCCCTACGAGCAGTACTTC. Translating gives CASSRGGQEPYEQYF.

The chain combines TRBV19 with TRBJ1-5, with TRBD1 matching over 9 bases. This CDR3 comprises 17 residues. V lost 4 bases to trimming and J lost 5 bases; unmatched junction nucleotides: 12. Germline V gene sequence: CDR1 LNHDA, CDR2 SQIVND (reference sequence). CDR3 loop: CASSTRTGAFRDQPQHF. The CDR3 bases are TGTGCCAGTAGTACCCGGACAGGGGCCTTTCGGGATCAGCCCCAGCATTTT.

Note on this clone: The same CDR3 also results from other DNA sequences found in this sample. This chain joins TRBV19 and TRBJ1-5, with 7 bases aligning to TRBD1. Looked up from germline, CDR1 is LNHDA and CDR2 is SQIVND (reference sequence). The CDR3 loop spans 15 amino acids. After removal of 1 base from V and 4 bases from J, the junction contained 4 bases not matched to a gene. In nucleotides, the CDR3 is TGTGCCAGTAGTATAGGGACAGGAGGTAATCAGCCCCAGCATTTT. Its protein is CASSIGTGGNQPQHF.

The V and J genes are TRBV9 and TRBJ2-1; possibly TRBD1 for D (5 bases). This CDR3 comprises 14 residues. Germline values: CDR1 SGDLS, CDR2 YYNGEE. The V end lost 3 bases, the J end lost 2 bases, and 9 bases lay between the germline ends. The CDR3: CASSARTPYNEQFF. CDR3 bases: TGTGCCAGCAGCGCCCGGACACCCTACAATGAGCAGTTCTTC.

The chain uses TRBV2 and TRBJ2-5; 10 bases line up with TRBD1. Germline values: CDR1 SNHLY, CDR2 FYNNEI. J lost 5 bases, V lost 6 bases, and 15 bases had no gene match. The CDR3 covers 17 residues. Written as DNA, the CDR3 is TGTGCCAGCAGCGGGCTCGACAGGGGGCAAGCGTTGGAGACCCAGTACTTC. It codes for CASSGLDRGQALETQYF.

The chain links TRBV18 to TRBJ1-5; TRBD1 might be the D (6 bases). Germline CDR1 KGHSH, CDR2 LQKENI. Trimming cost V 6 bases and J 4 bases, with 10 bases left between them. This CDR3 is 13 amino acids long. CDR3 protein: CASSRQENQPQHF. Here the CDR3 DNA reads TGTGCCAGCTCGCGACAGGAAAATCAGCCCCAGCATTTT.

V gene TRBV13 combines with J gene TRBJ2-7, with a weak D call TRBD2 (6 bases). The CDR3 spans 13 residues. Germline V gene lookup returns CDR1 PRHDT and CDR2 FYEKMQ (reference sequence). The V end lost 4 bases, the J end lost 0 bases, and 7 bases lay between the germline ends. The CDR3 nucleotides are TGTGCCAGCAGCTGGGGGGACTCCTACGAGCAGTACTTC. It yields the protein CASSWGDSYEQYF.

The J gene is TRBJ2-7, the V gene TRBV30; 7 bases map to TRBD1. The CDR3 loop spans 16 amino acids. Germline assignment: CDR1 GTSNPN and CDR2 SVGIG (reference sequence). After removal of 1 base from V and 1 base from J, the junction contained 10 bases not matched to a gene. Here the CDR3 DNA reads TGTGCCTGGAGTGCCAGGGGACAGACTTTTTCCTACGAGCAGTACTTC. Translation: CAWSARGQTFSYEQYF.

The V gene is TRBV2, the J gene TRBJ1-1; 7 bases match TRBD1. Germline CDR1 and CDR2: SNHLY and FYNNEI. This CDR3 is 15 amino acids long. Unmatched junction bases numbered 6, after V lost 5 bases and J lost 0 bases. This chain's CDR3 is CASSNRQGLNTEAFF. Here the CDR3 DNA reads TGTGCCAGCAGTAATAGACAGGGACTGAACACTGAAGCTTTCTTT. The full variable domain, rest sourced from reference TRBV2 and TRBJ1-1, is EPEVTQTPSHQVTQMGQEVILRCVPISNHLYFYWYRQILGQKVEFLVSFYNNEISEKSEIFDDQFSVERPDGSNFTLKIRSTKLEDSAMYFCASSNRQGLNTEAFFGQGTRLTVV.

The chain uses TRBV27 and TRBJ2-1; a possible D gene is TRBD2 (5 bases). Trimming left V 0 bases short and J 3 bases short, with 9 bases between. The CDR3 is 15 amino acids. Germline lookup yields CDR1 MNHEY and CDR2 SMNVEV (reference sequence). DNA for the CDR3: TGTGCCAGCAGTTTATCGACGGGAAGCTACAATGAGCAGTTCTTC. This encodes CASSLSTGSYNEQFF.

This chain joins TRBV5-6 and TRBJ1-2, with D possibly being TRBD1 (6 bases). In germline, CDR1 is SGHDT, CDR2 YYEEEE. This CDR3 comprises 14 residues. The V end lost 3 bases, the J end lost 4 bases, and 13 bases lay between the germline ends. CDR3 DNA sequence: TGTGCCAGCAGCTGGCAGGGGCCGGGCTATGGCTACACCTTC. Translation gives CASSWQGPGYGYTF.

This chain uses TRBV5-1 with TRBJ1-1; the match to TRBD1 covers 10 bases. Germline CDR1 reads SGHRS; CDR2 reads YFSETQ. The CDR3 totals 16 residues. V shed 3 bases and J 11 bases; nucleotides not matched to a gene: 16. Written as DNA, the CDR3 is TGCGCCAGCAGCTCACGACCTCGACAGGGGGCAGTATCTGCTTTCTTT. Amino acids: CASSSRPRQGAVSAFF.

This rearrangement joins TRBV5-4 to TRBJ1-1, with 10 bases aligning to TRBD1. The germline V gene encodes CDR1 SGHNT and CDR2 YYREEE (reference sequence). V shed 4 bases, J shed 3 bases, and the junction held 3 bases outside the gene matches. The CDR3 totals 14 residues. The CDR3 nucleotides read TGTGCCAGCAGCCCGGGACAGGGGTACACTGAAGCTTTCTTT. It codes for CASSPGQGYTEAFF. Complete variable domain (other parts from reference TRBV5-4 and TRBJ1-1): ETGVTQSPTHLIKTRGQQVTLRCSSQSGHNTVSWYQQALGQGPQFIFQYYREEENGRGNFPPRFSGLQFPNYSSELNVNALELDDSALYLCASSPGQGYTEAFFGQGTRLTVV.

The rearrangement uses TRBV29-1 and TRBJ1-2; D unresolved. V gave up 5 bases and J gave up 0 bases, with 16 bases separating them. The CDR3 runs to 15 residues. The germline V gene has CDR1 SQVTM and CDR2 ANQGSEA. The CDR3 protein is CSVRGRHGANYGYTF. DNA of the CDR3: TGCAGCGTTCGGGGTCGTCATGGGGCTAACTATGGCTACACCTTC.

V and J are TRBV19 and TRBJ2-2, with 9 bases matching TRBD2. This CDR3 spans 15 amino acids. Germline V lookup: CDR1 LNHDA, CDR2 SQIVND (reference sequence). Trimming cost V 3 bases and J 1 base; bases outside gene matches: 0. The CDR3 DNA follows: TGTGCCAGTAGTATGACTAGCGGGAACACCGGGGAGCTGTTTTTT. It codes for CASSMTSGNTGELFF.

The V and J genes are TRBV2 and TRBJ1-2; tentatively, D is TRBD1 (5 bases). The germline gives CDR1 SNHLY, CDR2 FYNNEI. Trimming took off 3 bases at V and 4 bases at J, with 12 bases between the two ends. The CDR3 spans 14 residues. The CDR3 loop reads CASSEMGRGYGYTF. Written as DNA, the CDR3 is TGTGCCAGCAGTGAGATGGGGCGCGGCTATGGCTACACCTTC.

J is TRBJ1-4 and V is TRBV19; D not resolved. The CDR3 has 15 residues. The germline gives CDR1 LNHDA, CDR2 SQIVND (reference sequence). V was trimmed by 7 bases and J by 4 bases, leaving 16 bases between them. The CDR3 protein is CASTPQASFNEKLFF. CDR3 coding DNA: TGTGCCAGTACCCCGCAGGCCTCCTTTAATGAAAAACTGTTTTTT.

The chain joins TRBV2 to TRBJ1-5; D is uncertain. Germline V gene sequence: CDR1 SNHLY, CDR2 FYNNEI. This CDR3 region has 14 residues. V lost 8 bases and J 2 bases, leaving 13 bases between the germline ends. The CDR3 protein is CASAWADGNQPQHF. The DNA of the CDR3 is TGTGCCAGCGCGTGGGCAGACGGCAATCAGCCCCAGCATTTT.

V and J are TRBV6-5 and TRBJ1-3, with 9 bases matching TRBD1. Looked up from germline, CDR1 is MNHEY and CDR2 is SVGAGI. V trimming: 8 bases; J trimming: 4 bases; junction bases outside the gene matches: 3. The CDR3 sequence is 13 residues long. Here the CDR3 DNA reads TGTGCCAGCCGCGGGACAGGGGGAAACACCATATATTTT. Its protein is CASRGTGGNTIYF.

The CDR3 loop is CASIRDRGGYGYTF. DNA for the CDR3: TGTGCCAGCATCCGGGACAGAGGAGGTTATGGCTACACCTTC. V is TRBV7-2 and J is TRBJ1-2; 7 bases map to TRBD1. Looked up from germline, CDR1 is SGHTA and CDR2 is FQGNSA. Unmatched junction bases numbered 10, after V lost 7 bases and J lost 5 bases. CDR3 length equals 14 residues.

This clone was counted only a few times. The chain recombines TRBV24-1 with TRBJ1-6; the match to TRBD1 covers 7 bases. CDR1 and CDR2 from the germline V gene are KGHDR and SFDVKD. The CDR3 spans 21 residues. The V and J ends lost 8 bases and 3 bases, in that order; junction bases with no gene match: 24. The CDR3 reads CATIRFDETGKSEVYNSPLHF. In nucleotides, the CDR3 is TGTGCCACCATAAGATTTGATGAGACAGGGAAGTCAGAGGTCTATAATTCACCCCTCCACTTT.

The CDR3 protein is CASRTTNGETQYF. CDR3 bases: TGTGCCAGCAGAACTACGAACGGAGAGACCCAGTACTTC. V is TRBV6-5 and J is TRBJ2-5; D uncertain. V was clipped by 6 bases and J by 4 bases, with 12 bases between them. Germline CDR1 is MNHEY and CDR2 is SVGAGI. The CDR3 has 13 residues.

The chain combines TRBV27 with TRBJ1-5, with no clear D. Trimming stripped 6 bases from V and 6 bases from J, with 15 bases between. The CDR3 runs 14 residues. CDR1 is MNHEY and CDR2 is SMNVEV in the germline V gene (reference sequence). CDR3 loop: CASSPMRVGQPQHF. In DNA form, the CDR3 reads TGTGCCAGCAGCCCTATGAGGGTCGGTCAGCCCCAGCATTTT.

The chain couples TRBV3-1 (or the pseudogene TRBV3-2) to TRBJ2-7, with D perhaps matching TRBD2 (5 bases). CDR3 length: 13 residues. V was trimmed by 3 bases and J by 7 bases, leaving 13 bases between them. Per the germline V gene, CDR1 is LGHDT and CDR2 is YNNKEL (reference sequence). CDR3 residues: CASSHLSSGEQYF. Here the CDR3 DNA reads TGTGCCAGCAGCCACCTCTCGTCGGGGGAGCAGTACTTC.

The table lists this clone with a few counts. This chain connects TRBV25-1 to TRBJ1-2; 7 bases align to TRBD1. V dropped 2 bases and J dropped 4; count of bases not matched to a gene: 4. Germline loops: CDR1 MGHDK, CDR2 SYGVNS. The CDR3 covers 14 residues. This chain's CDR3 is CASSELTGIYGYTF. CDR3 nucleotide sequence: TGTGCCAGCAGTGAACTGACAGGGATCTATGGCTACACCTTC.

The table lists this clone with a few counts. This sequence joins TRBV4-1 and TRBJ2-7; TRBD2 matches at 8 bases. V dropped 1 base and J dropped 7; count of bases not matched to a gene: 15. Germline V CDR1 and CDR2: MGHRA, YSYEKL. The CDR3 is 17 amino acids. The DNA of the CDR3 is TGCGCCAGCAGCCAAGGAACTCGCGGGGGGCCCATCTGGGAGCAGTACTTC. Encoded protein: CASSQGTRGGPIWEQYF.

The chain uses TRBV4-1 and TRBJ2-1, with TRBD1 identical over 9 bases. V lost 2 bases to trimming and J lost 1 base; unmatched junction nucleotides: 3. CDR1 and CDR2 (germline): MGHRA, YSYEKL. The CDR3 consists of 16 residues. Here the CDR3 DNA reads TGCGCCAGCAGCCAACCGACAGGGGGGTCCTACAATGAGCAGTTCTTC. This encodes CASSQPTGGSYNEQFF.

J is TRBJ2-5 and V is TRBV13; D ambiguous. V was shortened by 0 bases and J by 5 bases, with 4 bases between the two germline ends. CDR1 is PRHDT and CDR2 is FYEKMQ in the germline V gene (reference sequence). This CDR3 comprises 12 residues. The CDR3 sequence is CASSLGEETQYF. In DNA form, the CDR3 reads TGTGCCAGCAGCTTAGGAGAGGAGACCCAGTACTTC. Full variable domain (remainder filled in from reference TRBV13 and TRBJ2-5): AAGVIQSPRHLIKEKRETATLKCYPIPRHDTVYWYQQGPGQDPQFLISFYEKMQSDKGSIPDRFSAQQFSDYHSELNMSSLELGDSALYFCASSLGEETQYFGPGTRLLVL.

This clone was counted once. V gene TRBV2 combines with J gene TRBJ2-3; D may be TRBD1 (6 bases). V lost 7 bases, J lost 1 base, and 15 bases lay in between. The CDR3 has 15 amino acids. Germline V gene lookup returns CDR1 SNHLY and CDR2 FYNNEI. CDR3 region: CASNGLAGGTDTQYF. DNA for the CDR3: TGTGCCAGCAATGGCCTAGCAGGGGGCACAGATACGCAGTATTTT.

The chain employs TRBV6-5 and TRBJ2-7; 9 bases fit TRBD2. V lost 0 bases to trimming and J lost 5 bases; unmatched junction nucleotides: 8. Germline V gene sequence: CDR1 MNHEY, CDR2 SVGAGI. The CDR3 loop spans 16 amino acids. CDR3 residues: CASSYSPSGVKDEQYF. The CDR3 DNA follows: TGTGCCAGCAGTTACTCGCCTAGCGGGGTTAAGGACGAGCAGTACTTC.